The 3 T cell receptor beta chains below were found in one sample sequenced in a study of cytomegalovirus exposure and HLA in healthy donors. PCR primers comprised 60 Vbeta and 13 Jbeta primers. Only in-frame clones appear in the TCRdb table, and some are missing; sequencing was by immunoSEQ multiplex PCR. The profile shows around 170,000 clones, around 79% of them singletons. The material sequenced was PBMCs. The source is a woman in her thirties or forties in good health and CMV-seronegative.

In its sample, this clone was seen once. The genes are TRBV7-2 and TRBJ1-2; 7 bases are a match to TRBD1. The CDR3 length is 14 residues. Germline loops: CDR1 SGHTA, CDR2 FQGNSA. After removal of 5 bases from V and 7 bases from J, the junction contained 10 bases not matched to a gene. Here the CDR3 reads CASSPARGWSGYTF. CDR3 DNA: TGTGCCAGCAGCCCCGCCAGGGGGTGGAGTGGCTACACCTTC.

This clone was counted only a few times. The chain recombines TRBV5-1 with TRBJ2-2, with a weak D call TRBD1 (6 bases). The CDR3 loop spans 14 amino acids. With 6 bases removed from V and 5 bases from J, the gap between germline ends came to 14 bases. Looked up from germline, CDR1 is SGHRS and CDR2 is YFSETQ. The CDR3 loop is CASTDSSLTGELFF. CDR3 DNA: TGCGCCAGCACGGACAGTTCCCTAACCGGGGAGCTGTTTTTT.

The rearrangement links TRBV7-9 to TRBJ1-4; no clear D gene. Per the germline V gene, CDR1 is SEHNR and CDR2 is FQNEAQ (reference sequence). V was pared by 3 bases and J by 0 bases, with 8 bases between. The CDR3 covers 15 residues. The CDR3 spells CASSFVAATNEKLFF. As DNA, the CDR3 is TGTGCCAGCAGCTTCGTCGCGGCAACTAATGAAAAACTGTTTTTT.